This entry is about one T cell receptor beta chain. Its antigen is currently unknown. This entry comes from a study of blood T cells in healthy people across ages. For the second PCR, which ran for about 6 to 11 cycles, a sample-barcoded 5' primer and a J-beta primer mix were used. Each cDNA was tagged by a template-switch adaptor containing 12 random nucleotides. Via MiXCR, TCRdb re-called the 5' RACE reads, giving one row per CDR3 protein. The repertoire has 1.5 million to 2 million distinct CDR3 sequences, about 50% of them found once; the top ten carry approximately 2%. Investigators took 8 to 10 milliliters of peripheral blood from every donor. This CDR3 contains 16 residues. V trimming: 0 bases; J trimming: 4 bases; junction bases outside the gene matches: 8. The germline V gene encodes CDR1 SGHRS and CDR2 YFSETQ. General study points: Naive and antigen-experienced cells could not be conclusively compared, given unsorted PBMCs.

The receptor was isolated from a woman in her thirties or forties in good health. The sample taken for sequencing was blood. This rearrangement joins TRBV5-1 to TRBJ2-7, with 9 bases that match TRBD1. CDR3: CASSLASGTGFYEQYF. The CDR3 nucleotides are TGCGCCAGCAGCTTGGCCTCCGGGACAGGGTTTTACGAGCAGTACTTC.